Below are 22 T cell receptor beta chains sequenced from a single sample in a study of CD8+ T cells in alopecia areata listed by TCRdb under 2018. Library prep was done by the immunoSEQ multiplex PCR assay. To provide template for TCR sequencing, every sample had RNA extracted and reverse transcribed into cDNA. TCRdb's version of the immuneACCESS table is confined to in-frame rearrangements and falls short of the full clone set. An unresolved V gene accounts for under half of the shortfall where checked; the remainder is of unknown origin. For this sample the table gives 150,000 to 180,000 clones, of which 40% to 60% were detected only once. The leading ten clones occupy just under 20% of the sample. The sample's time point, from its label and the paper: baseline before oral tofacitinib. The input for sequencing was CD8+ T cells sorted from blood, taken at week 0. The source is a human donor with alopecia areata.

This clone appeared a few times. The chain recombines TRBV11-2 with TRBJ2-1, with D uncertain. There are 11 residues in the CDR3. Trimming shortened V by 8 bases and J by 2 bases, and 4 bases separated the two germline ends. Germline CDR1 SGHAT, CDR2 FQNNGV. The CDR3 DNA is TGTGCCAGCGGGCCCTACAATGAGCAGTTCTTC. This translates into CASGPYNEQFF.

This clone was picked up a small number of times. This chain connects TRBV29-1 to TRBJ2-7; D unclear. The CDR3 sequence is 13 residues long. CDR1 is SQVTM, CDR2 ANQGSEA, per germline. V lost 6 bases and J lost 0, with 12 bases in between. This CDR3 reads CSVTDTPSYEQYF. The CDR3 region has the DNA TGCAGCGTCACAGATACTCCCTCCTACGAGCAGTACTTC.

The chain carries TRBV7-6 and TRBJ2-7; D unclear. Trimming removed 0 bases from V and 0 bases from J, with 3 bases in between. Looked up from germline, CDR1 is SGHVS and CDR2 is FNYEAQ. CDR3 length equals 13 residues. The CDR3 DNA follows: TGTGCCAGCAGCTTAGCAAGCTCCTACGAGCAGTACTTC. Its protein is CASSLASSYEQYF.

The gene calls are TRBV30 and TRBJ1-6; no firm D call. The V gene's germline CDR1 is GTSNPN and CDR2 SVGIG (reference sequence). This CDR3 has 15 amino acids. V was trimmed by 1 base and J by 1 base, leaving 8 bases between them. The CDR3 bases are TGTGCCTGGAGTGCTAGGGAGTCCTATAATTCACCCCTCCACTTT. This encodes CAWSARESYNSPLHF.

The chain couples TRBV28 to TRBJ2-7, with unresolved D. This CDR3 spans 13 amino acids. V shed 5 bases and J shed 7 bases, with 15 bases lying between them. Germline CDR1 is MDHEN and CDR2 is SYDVKM. The CDR3 DNA is TGTGCCAGCAGTCTCCTAATTTTAGGGGAGCAGTACTTC. It is translated as CASSLLILGEQYF.

The V call is TRBV13, the J call TRBJ1-6, with 11 bases fitting TRBD1. CDR1 is PRHDT, CDR2 FYEKMQ, per germline (reference sequence). This CDR3 spans 16 amino acids. The V gene end was trimmed by 5 bases and the J gene end by 6 bases; junction bases not matched to a gene: 6. The CDR3 nucleotides are TGTGCCAGCAGCCCCAAAGGGACAGGGGGTAATTCACCCCTCCACTTT. This gives the protein CASSPKGTGGNSPLHF.

The chain recombines TRBV11-2 with TRBJ2-1; D gene unclear. V lost 5 bases, J lost 4 bases, and 15 bases lay in between. Germline CDR1 and CDR2: SGHAT and FQNNGV. This CDR3 region has 15 residues. CDR3 in amino acids: CASSLVSKGYNEQFF. CDR3 bases: TGTGCCAGCAGCCTAGTTAGTAAGGGTTACAATGAGCAGTTCTTC.

For this clone: This specimen includes other DNA sequences encoding the same CDR3. This chain links TRBV30 with TRBJ1-1; the D is unclear. Trimming left V 1 base short and J 1 base short, with 7 bases between. The CDR3 contains 13 residues. Looked up from germline, CDR1 is GTSNPN and CDR2 is SVGIG (reference sequence). CDR3: CAWSAGGNTEAFF. CDR3 nucleotides: TGTGCCTGGAGTGCTGGTGGGAACACTGAAGCTTTCTTT.

The V and J genes are TRBV30 and TRBJ1-6; D call uncertain. V lost 5 bases and J lost 0, with 11 bases in between. CDR1 and CDR2 (germline): GTSNPN, SVGIG (reference sequence). This CDR3 spans 15 amino acids. Here the CDR3 reads CAWESPSSYNSPLHF. CDR3 DNA: TGTGCCTGGGAGTCTCCGAGCTCCTATAATTCACCCCTCCACTTT.

The V and J genes are TRBV6-6 and TRBJ1-3; D unclear. V lost 6 bases and J lost 3, with 6 bases in between. Germline V gene sequence: CDR1 MNHNY, CDR2 SVGAGI (reference sequence). The CDR3 has 12 residues. Here the CDR3 reads CASRDDGNTIYF. In DNA form, the CDR3 reads TGTGCCAGCAGAGATGATGGAAACACCATATATTTT.

The chain combines TRBV19 with TRBJ2-7; D is unresolved. CDR1 and CDR2 (germline): LNHDA, SQIVND (reference sequence). The CDR3 totals 12 residues. Between the trimmed V and J ends, which lost 3 bases and 5 bases, there was a span of 8 bases. The chain's CDR3 is CASSIRPDEQYF. CDR3 DNA sequence: TGTGCCAGTAGTATCAGGCCCGACGAGCAGTACTTC.

V usage is TRBV7-6 and J usage is TRBJ1-1; D unresolved. V was pared by 2 bases and J by 7 bases, with 8 bases between. In germline, CDR1 is SGHVS, CDR2 FNYEAQ. The CDR3 contains 12 residues. CDR3 in amino acids: CASSLSGGEAFF. The CDR3 DNA sequence: TGTGCCAGCAGCTTAAGTGGAGGTGAAGCTTTCTTT. Based on the CDR3 plus reference TRBV7-6 and TRBJ1-1, the full variable domain is GAGVSQSPRYKVTKRGQDVALRCDPISGHVSLYWYRQALGQGPEFLTYFNYEAQQDKSGLPNDRFSAERPEGSISTLTIQRTEQRDSAMYRCASSLSGGEAFFGQGTRLTVV.

This clone has only one observation. The chain couples TRBV13 to TRBJ1-1, with D maybe TRBD1 (5 bases). There are 16 residues in the CDR3. Germline-derived CDR1 and CDR2 are PRHDT and FYEKMQ (reference sequence). V shed 2 bases and J shed 1 base, with 14 bases lying between them. The CDR3 nucleotides read TGTGCCAGCAGCTTAAGGGACGCGTATCAGAACACTGAAGCTTTCTTT. Its translation is CASSLRDAYQNTEAFF.

V usage is TRBV29-1 and J usage is TRBJ1-2; 8 nucleotides match TRBD1. Germline-derived CDR1 and CDR2 are SQVTM and ANQGSEA. CDR3 size: 11 residues. The CDR3 bases are TGCACTACCCACACAGGGGGAGGCTACACCTTC. This encodes CTTHTGGGYTF.

The chain joins TRBV4-3 to TRBJ1-1; perhaps TRBD1 as D (5 bases). Deletions cut 4 bases from V and 5 bases from J, with 17 bases between. The CDR3 runs to 15 residues. CDR1 is LGHNA, CDR2 YSLEER, per germline. The chain's CDR3 is CASSPGLSQKTEAFF. The CDR3 DNA is TGCGCCAGCAGCCCGGGACTTTCTCAAAAAACTGAAGCTTTCTTT.

This chain connects TRBV4-3 to TRBJ1-6; D is unclear. Germline assignment: CDR1 LGHNA and CDR2 YSLEER. This CDR3 comprises 14 residues. V was cut by 0 bases and J by 6 bases, with 6 bases left in between. As DNA, the CDR3 is TGCGCCAGCAGCCAAGATCCCCGTAATTCACCCCTCCACTTT. Translated: CASSQDPRNSPLHF.

This clone was observed at least ten times. CDR3 loop: CASSDSLAGYNEQFF. The CDR3 bases are TGTGCCAGCAGTGACTCACTAGCGGGCTACAATGAGCAGTTCTTC. The genes are TRBV6-4 and TRBJ2-1; 9 bases align to TRBD2. The V segment lost 0 bases and the J segment 3 bases; nucleotides outside the gene matches: 0. This CDR3 is 15 amino acids long. Per germline, CDR1 MRHNA and CDR2 SNTAGT.

This clone was observed a few times. The rearrangement uses TRBV30 and TRBJ2-2; unclear D gene. Germline CDR1 is GTSNPN and CDR2 is SVGIG (reference sequence). The V end lost 2 bases, the J end lost 6 bases, and 10 bases lay between the germline ends. CDR3 length: 13 amino acids. The CDR3 loop is CAWSSLQAGELFF. The CDR3 DNA follows: TGTGCCTGGAGTAGTTTGCAGGCCGGGGAGCTGTTTTTT.

This clone was counted between two and nine times. A read error is possible here, since a much larger clone lies one base away. The gene calls are TRBV6-6 and TRBJ1-1; no reliable D call. V lost 2 bases and J 5 bases, leaving 3 bases between the germline ends. The length of the CDR3 is 11 residues. Germline CDR1 and CDR2: MNHNY and SVGAGI (reference sequence). For the CDR3, the DNA is TGTGCCAGCAGTTACGGGACTGAAGCTTTCTTT. Protein sequence: CASSYGTEAFF.

With regard to this clone: The CDR3 ends on some other residue instead of the conserved phenylalanine or tryptophan, so this is likely a read error. The chain joins TRBV7-2 to TRBJ2-7, with 7 bases that match TRBD1. The CDR3 totals 15 residues. V shed 1 base, J shed 2 bases, and the junction held 5 bases outside the gene matches. Germline assignment: CDR1 SGHTA and CDR2 FQGNSA. The CDR3 DNA is TGTGCCAGCAGCTTAGATTGGCAGGGGGCCTACGAGCAGTACCTC. This translates into CASSLDWQGAYEQYL.

This clone showed up just a few times. This chain connects TRBV13 to TRBJ2-1; tentatively, D is TRBD1 (6 bases). The CDR3 has 12 residues. CDR1 PRHDT and CDR2 FYEKMQ come from the germline V gene (reference sequence). Trimming took 4 bases from V and 8 from J, leaving 9 bases between them. The CDR3 spells CASSSTGYEQFF. The CDR3 nucleotides read TGTGCCAGCAGCTCAACAGGGTATGAGCAGTTCTTC. Full variable domain (outside the CDR3, taken from reference TRBV13 and TRBJ2-1): AAGVIQSPRHLIKEKRETATLKCYPIPRHDTVYWYQQGPGQDPQFLISFYEKMQSDKGSIPDRFSAQQFSDYHSELNMSSLELGDSALYFCASSSTGYEQFFGPGTRLTVL.

The sample holds a few counts of this clone. The V call is TRBV9, the J call TRBJ2-3; 9 positions match TRBD2. J was trimmed by 4 bases and V by 5 bases; bases with no gene match: 11. The CDR3 sequence is 16 residues long. Germline V lookup: CDR1 SGDLS, CDR2 YYNGEE. The DNA of the CDR3 is TGTGCCAGCAGTGAACCCCTAGCGGGGAATCCAGATACGCAGTATTTT. As protein: CASSEPLAGNPDTQYF.